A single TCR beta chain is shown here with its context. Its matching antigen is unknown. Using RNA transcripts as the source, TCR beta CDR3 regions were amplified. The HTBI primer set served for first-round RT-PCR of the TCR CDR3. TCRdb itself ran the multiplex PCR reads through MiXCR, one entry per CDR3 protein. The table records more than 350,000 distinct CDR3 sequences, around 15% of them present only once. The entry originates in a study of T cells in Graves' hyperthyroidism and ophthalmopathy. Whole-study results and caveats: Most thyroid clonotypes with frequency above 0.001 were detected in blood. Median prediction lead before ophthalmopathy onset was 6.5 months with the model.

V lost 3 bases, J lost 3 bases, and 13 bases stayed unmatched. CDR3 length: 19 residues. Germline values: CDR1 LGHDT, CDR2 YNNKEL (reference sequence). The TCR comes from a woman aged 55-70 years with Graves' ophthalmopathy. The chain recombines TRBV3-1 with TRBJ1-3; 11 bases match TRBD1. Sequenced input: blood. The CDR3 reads CASSHHPGQGDWNGNTIYF. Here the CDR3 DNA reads TGTGCCAGCAGCCACCACCCGGGACAGGGGGACTGGAATGGAAACACCATATATTTT. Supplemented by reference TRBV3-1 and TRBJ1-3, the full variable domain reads DTAVSQTPKYLVTQMGNDKSIKCEQNLGHDTMYWYKQDSKKFLKIMFSYNNKELIINETVPNRFSPKSPDKAHLNLHINSLELGDSAVYFCASSHHPGQGDWNGNTIYFGEGSWLTVV.